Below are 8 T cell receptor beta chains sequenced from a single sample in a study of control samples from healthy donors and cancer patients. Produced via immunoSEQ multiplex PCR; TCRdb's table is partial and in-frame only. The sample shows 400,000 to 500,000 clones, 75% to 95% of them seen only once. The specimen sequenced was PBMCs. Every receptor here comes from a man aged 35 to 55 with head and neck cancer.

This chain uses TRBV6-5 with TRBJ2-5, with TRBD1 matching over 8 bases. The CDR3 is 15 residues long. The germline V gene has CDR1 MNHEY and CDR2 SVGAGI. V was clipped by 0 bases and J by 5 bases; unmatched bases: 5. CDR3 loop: CASSYSGQAWETQYF. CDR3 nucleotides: TGTGCCAGCAGTTACTCGGGACAGGCCTGGGAGACCCAGTACTTC.

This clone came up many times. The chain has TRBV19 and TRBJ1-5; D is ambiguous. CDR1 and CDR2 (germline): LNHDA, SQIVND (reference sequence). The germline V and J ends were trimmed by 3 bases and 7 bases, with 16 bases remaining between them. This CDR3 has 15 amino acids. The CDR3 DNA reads TGTGCCAGTAGTATTTGGGGTACCGCGGCCCAGCCCCAGCATTTT. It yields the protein CASSIWGTAAQPQHF.

CDR3 residues: CASSPKQGSDTQYF. CDR3 DNA sequence: TGTGCCAGCAGCCCTAAACAGGGCTCAGATACGCAGTATTTT. This rearrangement joins TRBV3-1 (or the pseudogene TRBV3-2) to TRBJ2-3; D is perhaps TRBD1 (6 bases). Trimming took off 4 bases at V and 4 bases at J, with 12 bases between the two ends. The CDR3 is 14 amino acids. Germline loops: CDR1 LGHDT, CDR2 YNNKEL (reference sequence).

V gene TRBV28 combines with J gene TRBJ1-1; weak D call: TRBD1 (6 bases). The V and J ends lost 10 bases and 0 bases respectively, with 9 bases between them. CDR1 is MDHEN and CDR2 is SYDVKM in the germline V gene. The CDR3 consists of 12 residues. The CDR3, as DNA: TGTGCCATCGGACAGCTGAACACTGAAGCTTTCTTT. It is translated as CAIGQLNTEAFF.

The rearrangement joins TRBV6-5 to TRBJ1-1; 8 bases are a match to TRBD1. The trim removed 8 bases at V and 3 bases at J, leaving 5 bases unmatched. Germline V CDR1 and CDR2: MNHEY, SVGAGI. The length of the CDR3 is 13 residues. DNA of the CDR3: TGTGCCAGCGGAGGGACAGGAGACACTGAAGCTTTCTTT. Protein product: CASGGTGDTEAFF.

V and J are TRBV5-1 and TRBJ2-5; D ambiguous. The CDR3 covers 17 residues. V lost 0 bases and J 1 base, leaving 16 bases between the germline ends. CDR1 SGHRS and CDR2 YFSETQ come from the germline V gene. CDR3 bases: TGCGCCAGCAGCTTGGGCCGTCCTCATACTGGCCAAGAGACCCAGTACTTC. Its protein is CASSLGRPHTGQETQYF.

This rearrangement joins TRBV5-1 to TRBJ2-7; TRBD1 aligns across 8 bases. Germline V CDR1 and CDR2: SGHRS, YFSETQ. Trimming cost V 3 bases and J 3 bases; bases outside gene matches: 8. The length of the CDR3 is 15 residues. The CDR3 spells CASSWSFDRGYEQYF. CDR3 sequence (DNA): TGCGCCAGCAGCTGGAGTTTCGACAGGGGCTACGAGCAGTACTTC.

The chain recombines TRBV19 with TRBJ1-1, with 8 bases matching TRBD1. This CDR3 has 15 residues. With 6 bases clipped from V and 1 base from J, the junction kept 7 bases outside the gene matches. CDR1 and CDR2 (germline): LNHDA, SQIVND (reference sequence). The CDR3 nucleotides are TGTGCCAGTAGCTGGACAGGGACGGGGAACACTGAAGCTTTCTTT. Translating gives CASSWTGTGNTEAFF.